Below, 27 T cell receptor beta chains from the same sample are listed, as sequenced in a study of blood T cell repertoires in COVID-19. Sequenced by immunoSEQ multiplex PCR; TCRdb stores in-frame clones only, minus some. There are 200,000 to 250,000 clones in the sample; roughly four fifths occur only once, and about 1.9% lies in the top ten. The source material was peripheral blood. The receptors come from a man aged 30 to 45 who had recovered from COVID-19.

The CDR3 nucleotides read TGCGCCAGCAGCCAGACAGGTGTCATTAATGAAAAACTGTTTTTT. Its translation is CASSQTGVINEKLFF. J is TRBJ1-4 and V is TRBV5-1; TRBD1 is a possible D gene (6 bases). The CDR3 covers 15 residues. Germline V lookup: CDR1 SGHRS, CDR2 YFSETQ. V was shortened by 4 bases and J by 4 bases, with 14 bases between the two germline ends.

This chain uses TRBV2 with TRBJ1-5; 7 bases line up with TRBD1. V was pared by 6 bases and J by 1 base, with 6 bases of the junction left unmatched. The CDR3 spans 15 residues. CDR1 SNHLY and CDR2 FYNNEI come from the germline V gene. CDR3 nucleotides: TGTGCCAGCAGGACCGACAGGGCGAGCAATCAGCCCCAGCATTTT. It yields the protein CASRTDRASNQPQHF.

The chain links TRBV28 to TRBJ1-1, with D unresolved. V dropped 10 bases and J dropped 5 bases, with 14 bases sitting between them. Germline CDR1 and CDR2: MDHEN and SYDVKM. This CDR3 is built from 12 residues. The CDR3 DNA reads as TGTGCCACCTCAGAGGGATGGACTGAAGCTTTCTTT. Encoded protein: CATSEGWTEAFF.

The gene calls are TRBV24-1 and TRBJ1-5; D is unclear. The CDR3 is made up of 13 amino acids. Per the germline V gene, CDR1 is KGHDR and CDR2 is SFDVKD. V was clipped by 4 bases and J by 9 bases, with 12 bases between them. Here the CDR3 DNA reads TGTGCCACCAGTGAGGGAGGACCTGTGCCCCAGCATTTT. It yields the protein CATSEGGPVPQHF.

The rearrangement links TRBV24-1 to TRBJ2-1; D uncertain. The V and J ends lost 4 bases and 5 bases respectively, with 14 bases between them. Germline values: CDR1 KGHDR, CDR2 SFDVKD. The CDR3 totals 15 residues. The CDR3 DNA follows: TGTGCCACCAGTGACATCCAGGATAATAACAATGAGCAGTTCTTC. This gives the protein CATSDIQDNNNEQFF.

V usage is TRBV9 and J usage is TRBJ2-3, with a tentative D call TRBD1 (5 bases). V lost 4 bases, J lost 1 base, and 19 bases lay in between. In germline, CDR1 is SGDLS, CDR2 YYNGEE. The CDR3 runs 17 residues. Here the CDR3 DNA reads TGTGCCAGCAGCTATCGATACCAGGGTGGAGGCACAGATACGCAGTATTTT. It encodes CASSYRYQGGGTDTQYF.

The genes are TRBV6-5 and TRBJ2-7, with D possibly TRBD1 on 6 matching bases. Trimming left V 0 bases short and J 1 base short, with 10 bases between. CDR3 length: 15 amino acids. CDR1 is MNHEY and CDR2 is SVGAGI in the germline V gene. The CDR3 sequence is CASSYSAGDSYEQYF. As DNA, the CDR3 is TGTGCCAGCAGTTACTCGGCAGGGGATTCCTACGAGCAGTACTTC.

A single count supports this clone. The rearrangement uses TRBV18 and TRBJ2-3; a possible D gene is TRBD2 (6 bases). The germline gives CDR1 KGHSH, CDR2 LQKENI. Trimming pared 3 bases from V and 2 bases from J, leaving 15 bases between. The CDR3 has 16 residues. CDR3 sequence reads: CASSPSRDWTTDTQYF. The CDR3 region has the DNA TGTGCCAGCTCACCCTCCCGGGACTGGACCACAGATACGCAGTATTTT.

This clone was observed once. The chain has TRBV4-1 and TRBJ2-7; 10 nucleotides align to TRBD1. V gave up 1 base and J gave up 4 bases; unmatched junction bases: 10. CDR1 is MGHRA, CDR2 YSYEKL, per germline. The CDR3 sequence is 17 residues long. CDR3 coding DNA: TGCGCCAGCAGCCAAGCCCTCCGACAGGGGGCGCGATACGAGCAGTACTTC. Its translation is CASSQALRQGARYEQYF.

The chain recombines TRBV5-6 with TRBJ1-2; 7 bases line up with TRBD1. After removal of 4 bases from V and 5 bases from J, the junction contained 5 bases not matched to a gene. Germline assignment: CDR1 SGHDT and CDR2 YYEEEE. This CDR3 has 13 residues. The CDR3, as DNA: TGTGCCAGCAGCCCGACAGGGATTTATGGCTACACCTTC. This gives the protein CASSPTGIYGYTF.

This rearrangement joins TRBV5-4 to TRBJ2-5; perhaps TRBD1 as D (6 bases). The CDR3 contains 13 residues. Germline values: CDR1 SGHNT, CDR2 YYREEE (reference sequence). Between the trimmed V and J ends, which lost 2 bases and 5 bases, there was a span of 10 bases. CDR3 coding DNA: TGTGCCAGCAGCTTATGGACAGTGGAGACCCAGTACTTC. Protein sequence: CASSLWTVETQYF.

This rearrangement joins TRBV5-4 to TRBJ2-1; 11 bases line up with TRBD2. This CDR3 comprises 14 residues. V was pared by 4 bases and J by 7 bases, with 4 bases of the junction left unmatched. Per the germline V gene, CDR1 is SGHNT and CDR2 is YYREEE (reference sequence). This CDR3 reads CASSVTSGENEQFF. CDR3 DNA: TGTGCCAGCAGCGTGACTAGCGGGGAGAATGAGCAGTTCTTC.

This chain joins TRBV27 and TRBJ1-6; 7 bases fit TRBD1. V lost 6 bases to trimming and J lost 15 bases; unmatched junction nucleotides: 11. The CDR3 has 13 amino acids. CDR1 is MNHEY, CDR2 SMNVEV, per germline (reference sequence). DNA for the CDR3: TGTGCCAGCAGCCTCGACAGGGCGACTATCCTCCACTTT. It encodes CASSLDRATILHF.

This chain links TRBV27 with TRBJ2-7; D ambiguous. Germline V lookup: CDR1 MNHEY, CDR2 SMNVEV (reference sequence). This CDR3 is built from 12 residues. The V end was cut by 4 bases, the J end by 2 bases, with 6 bases between. CDR3 bases: TGTGCCAGCAGTTCCGTTACCTACGAGCAGTACTTC. Translated, it gives CASSSVTYEQYF.

Worth noting for this clone: One junction end disagrees with the germline gene, perhaps due to a read error. This chain uses TRBV24-1 with TRBJ1-5; 9 bases fit TRBD1. Germline V gene data show CDR1 as KGHDR and CDR2 as SFDVKD. This CDR3 has 13 residues. The CDR3 DNA reads as TGTGCCACCAGTGAACCTGGGACAGGGATCCTCGATTTT. It translates to CATSEPGTGILDF.

The CDR3 bases are TGTGCCAGCAGCGAGACAGGGGGCGCTTTTGGTGAGCAGTTCTTC. It translates to CASSETGGAFGEQFF. The rearrangement joins TRBV7-7 to TRBJ2-1, with TRBD1 matching over 10 bases. V was pared by 5 bases and J by 9 bases, with 10 bases of the junction left unmatched. The CDR3 consists of 15 residues. Looked up from germline, CDR1 is SSHAT and CDR2 is FNYEAQ (reference sequence).

The V and J genes are TRBV7-3 and TRBJ1-1, with D maybe TRBD1 (5 bases). Germline CDR1 SGHTA, CDR2 FQGTGA. The CDR3 has 13 amino acids. Trimming stripped 5 bases from V and 5 bases from J, with 12 bases between. This CDR3 is CASSRGRGTEAFF. DNA for the CDR3: TGTGCCAGCAGCCGCGGCCGGGGGACTGAAGCTTTCTTT. Full variable domain (outside the CDR3, taken from reference TRBV7-3 and TRBJ1-1): GAGVSQTPSNKVTEKGKYVELRCDPISGHTALYWYRQSLGQGPEFLIYFQGTGAADDSGLPNDRFFAVRPEGSVSTLKIQRTERGDSAVYLCASSRGRGTEAFFGQGTRLTVV.

The chain links TRBV27 to TRBJ1-1; TRBD1 might be the D (6 bases). Germline V gene sequence: CDR1 MNHEY, CDR2 SMNVEV (reference sequence). Deletions cut 6 bases from V and 6 bases from J, with 14 bases between. The CDR3 extends over 13 amino acids. The CDR3 DNA is TGTGCCAGCAGGGACCACACAGGGCCTGAAGCTTTCTTT. It translates to CASRDHTGPEAFF.

This sequence joins TRBV7-8 and TRBJ2-7; D possibly corresponds to TRBD1 (5 bases). Trimming cost V 4 bases and J 2 bases, with 12 bases left between them. Germline CDR1 SGHVS, CDR2 FQNEAQ. This CDR3 contains 14 residues. The CDR3 loop reads CASSSTGAPYEQYV. CDR3 nucleotide sequence: TGTGCCAGCAGCTCCACAGGAGCCCCCTACGAGCAGTACGTC.

The rearrangement joins TRBV13 to TRBJ1-2; no firm D call. Trimming removed 1 base at V and 2 bases at J, with 11 bases between. Germline loops: CDR1 PRHDT, CDR2 FYEKMQ (reference sequence). This CDR3 is built from 15 residues. The chain's CDR3 is CASSLDGRLNYGYTF. CDR3 sequence (DNA): TGTGCCAGCAGCTTAGACGGCAGGCTGAACTATGGCTACACCTTC. The entire variable domain, with the rest obtained from reference TRBV13 and TRBJ1-2, is as follows: AAGVIQSPRHLIKEKRETATLKCYPIPRHDTVYWYQQGPGQDPQFLISFYEKMQSDKGSIPDRFSAQQFSDYHSELNMSSLELGDSALYFCASSLDGRLNYGYTFGSGTRLTVV.

The chain uses TRBV6-5 and TRBJ1-2; 7 bases fit TRBD1. The V segment lost 2 bases and the J segment 5 bases; nucleotides outside the gene matches: 11. There are 16 residues in the CDR3. Germline CDR1 and CDR2: MNHEY and SVGAGI. The CDR3 here is CASSYHPGNRGYGYTF. The CDR3, as DNA: TGTGCCAGCAGTTACCATCCGGGGAACAGGGGATATGGCTACACCTTC.

The chain uses TRBV6-5 and TRBJ1-6, with D maybe TRBD1 (6 bases). The CDR3 sequence is 13 residues long. The V end lost 11 bases, the J end lost 7 bases, and 15 bases lay between the germline ends. Germline CDR1 MNHEY, CDR2 SVGAGI. Here the CDR3 reads CAARPGANSPLHF. The CDR3 bases are TGTGCCGCCAGGCCAGGGGCCAATTCACCCCTCCACTTT.

The V gene is TRBV2, the J gene TRBJ2-7; D is unresolved. Germline V gene data show CDR1 as SNHLY and CDR2 as FYNNEI. This CDR3 region has 15 residues. Trimming removed 2 bases at V and 3 bases at J, with 14 bases between. The CDR3 bases are TGTGCCAGCAGTGAAAGAGAAAAGAAAAGCTACGAGCAGTACTTC. It is translated as CASSEREKKSYEQYF.

The CDR3 here is CASSISGGQNTGELFF. The CDR3 nucleotides are TGTGCCAGTAGTATAAGCGGGGGCCAGAACACCGGGGAGCTGTTTTTT. The chain combines TRBV19 with TRBJ2-2; 8 bases match TRBD2. In germline, CDR1 is LNHDA, CDR2 SQIVND (reference sequence). The CDR3 runs to 16 residues. V was pared by 2 bases and J by 1 base, with 3 bases of the junction left unmatched.

The chain joins TRBV6-5 to TRBJ1-1, with a tentative D call TRBD1 (5 bases). The germline CDR1 and CDR2 sequences are MNHEY and SVGAGI. CDR3 length: 13 amino acids. The V end lost 6 bases, the J end lost 4 bases, and 12 bases lay between the germline ends. This CDR3 reads CASSLTGPTEAFF. The CDR3 coding sequence is TGTGCCAGCAGCTTAACAGGCCCCACTGAAGCTTTCTTT.

The chain carries TRBV3-1 (or the pseudogene TRBV3-2) and TRBJ1-4; D remains unclear. This CDR3 is 15 amino acids long. V lost 4 bases to trimming and J lost 7 bases, with 16 bases between them. In germline, CDR1 is LGHDT, CDR2 YNNKEL (reference sequence). For the CDR3, the DNA is TGTGCCAGCAGCCGTCCCGGGGATGTGAGTGAAAAACTGTTTTTT. Translated: CASSRPGDVSEKLFF.

The CDR3 coding sequence is TGTGCCAGCAGCCGGGGGGGCGCGAACACTGAAGCTTTCTTT. Translation gives CASSRGGANTEAFF. This rearrangement joins TRBV5-5 to TRBJ1-1; a weak D match, TRBD1 (6 bases). Germline CDR1 and CDR2: SGHKS and YYEKEE (reference sequence). Between the trimmed V and J ends, which lost 4 bases and 1 base, there was a span of 11 bases. The CDR3 loop spans 14 amino acids.